This TCR beta chain comes out of a study of cytotoxic CD8 clonotypes in ibrutinib-treated CLL. At the level of the study: Within the patient group, eleven to twelve were relapsed/refractory and roughly 15 treatment-naive, and approximately 17 were IGHV unmutated. General study findings and limits: Baseline-level clonality went beyond age-matched healthy donors and moved in step with circulating CD8+ T-cell counts. Sample timing was unmatched between remission and later-progressing patients; lymph nodes unstudied. At ibrutinib response, clonality increased, and at progression it declined back toward baseline.

The method was immunoSEQ multiplex PCR; TCRdb's version includes in-frame clones alone and lacks a portion of them. The sample records about 63,000 clones, about 65% being singletons. This clone was recorded only once. Its antigen is as yet unknown. CDR3 length: 13 residues. Germline loops: CDR1 GTSNPN, CDR2 SVGIG (reference sequence). Trimming cost V 4 bases and J 2 bases; bases outside gene matches: 3. J is TRBJ2-7 and V is TRBV30; 9 positions match TRBD1. Specimen: PBMCs, collected after 12 months of ibrutinib treatment. This clonotype originated in a human donor with chronic lymphocytic leukemia. The CDR3 loop reads CAWTGTGPYEQYF. CDR3 DNA sequence: TGTGCCTGGACCGGGACAGGGCCCTACGAGCAGTACTTC. Drawing the rest from reference TRBV30 and TRBJ2-7, the complete variable domain is SQTIHQWPATLVQPVGSPLSLECTVEGTSNPNLYWYRQAAGRGLQLLFYSVGIGQISSEVPQNLSASRPQDRQFILSSKKLLLSDSGFYLCAWTGTGPYEQYFGPGTRLTVT.